The 24 T cell receptor beta chains below come from one sample, sequenced in a study of blood T cell repertoires in COVID-19. Sequencing used immunoSEQ multiplex PCR; TCRdb keeps in-frame clones, though not all of them. The table includes roughly 140,000 clones, around 83% detected once. Sequencing used PBMCs or T cells enriched from blood (not recorded which). Receptor source: a woman between 50 and 59 years old who had been exposed to COVID-19.

The J gene is TRBJ1-1, the V gene TRBV6-5; tentatively, D is TRBD1 (5 bases). The CDR3 is 14 residues long. The V end lost 8 bases, the J end lost 5 bases, and 18 bases lay between the germline ends. In germline, CDR1 is MNHEY, CDR2 SVGAGI. CDR3 sequence reads: CASRPGRAKTEAFF. DNA for the CDR3: TGTGCCAGCCGCCCCGGCAGGGCTAAAACTGAAGCTTTCTTT.

This clone appeared a few times. The chain combines TRBV14 with TRBJ1-5; D gene unclear. Deletions cut 0 bases from V and 10 bases from J, with 10 bases between. The CDR3 spans 13 residues. Per the germline V gene, CDR1 is SGHDN and CDR2 is FVKESK. The CDR3 DNA reads TGTGCCAGCAGCCAAGAATTCGGTCACCCCCAGCATTTT. Translation: CASSQEFGHPQHF.

The rearrangement uses TRBV15 and TRBJ2-7; the match to TRBD2 covers 15 bases. Per germline, CDR1 LNHNV and CDR2 YYDKDF (reference sequence). Losses at the gene ends were 1 base for V and 5 bases for J; bases not matched to a gene: 6. CDR3 length: 17 amino acids. CDR3 in amino acids: CATSRVVGTSGRHEQYF. The CDR3 DNA follows: TGTGCCACCAGCAGAGTGGTTGGGACTAGCGGGAGGCACGAGCAGTACTTC. The full variable domain, in which reference TRBV15 and TRBJ2-7 provide the parts outside the CDR3, is DAMVIQNPRYQVTQFGKPVTLSCSQTLNHNVMYWYQQKSSQAPKLLFHYYDKDFNNEADTPDNFQSRRPNTSFCFLDIRSPGLGDTAMYLCATSRVVGTSGRHEQYFGPGTRLTVT.

The rearrangement joins TRBV5-1 to TRBJ2-7; D call uncertain. Trimming removed 3 bases at V and 2 bases at J, with 9 bases between. Germline V gene sequence: CDR1 SGHRS, CDR2 YFSETQ. This CDR3 contains 13 residues. CDR3 sequence (DNA): TGCGCCAGCAGCTCCCCAGGTACCTACGAGCAGTACTTC. It translates to CASSSPGTYEQYF. The entire variable domain, with the rest obtained from reference TRBV5-1 and TRBJ2-7, is as follows: KAGVTQTPRYLIKTRGQQVTLSCSPISGHRSVSWYQQTPGQGLQFLFEYFSETQRNKGNFPGRFSGRQFSNSRSEMNVSTLELGDSALYLCASSSPGTYEQYFGPGTRLTVT.

The J gene is TRBJ1-5, the V gene TRBV7-2; 9 nucleotides match TRBD1. Trimming at V came to 5 bases and at J to 7 bases, leaving 6 bases not matched to a gene. The germline V gene encodes CDR1 SGHTA and CDR2 FQGNSA. The CDR3 contains 14 residues. CDR3 coding DNA: TGTGCCAGCAGCCAAAGGACAGGGGTGCAGCCCCAGCATTTT. Amino acids: CASSQRTGVQPQHF.

This sequence joins TRBV7-2 and TRBJ1-3; a weak D match, TRBD1 (5 bases). Germline CDR1 SGHTA, CDR2 FQGNSA. The CDR3 has 14 residues. Trimming pared 1 base from V and 4 bases from J, leaving 8 bases between. In DNA form, the CDR3 reads TGTGCCAGCAGCTTAGGCGGGGGGGGAAACACCATATATTTT. Protein product: CASSLGGGGNTIYF. The full variable domain, rest sourced from reference TRBV7-2 and TRBJ1-3, is GAGVSQSPSNKVTEKGKDVELRCDPISGHTALYWYRQSLGQGLEFLIYFQGNSAPDKSGLPSDRFSAERTGGSVSTLTIQRTQQEDSAVYLCASSLGGGGNTIYFGEGSWLTVV.

This CDR3 reads CASSIGGQGEKYF. The CDR3 DNA sequence: TGTGCCAGTAGTATTGGAGGGCAGGGGGAAAAGTACTTC. This chain uses TRBV19 with TRBJ2-7, with D perhaps matching TRBD1 (7 bases). Germline CDR1 reads LNHDA; CDR2 reads SQIVND (reference sequence). V lost 3 bases and J lost 11, with 17 bases in between. CDR3 length: 13 amino acids.

The chain joins TRBV5-1 to TRBJ1-2; 7 positions match TRBD1. The junction had 6 bases not matched to a gene; V was cut back by 0 bases and J by 7 bases. Germline V gene data show CDR1 as SGHRS and CDR2 as YFSETQ. CDR3 length: 14 residues. DNA of the CDR3: TGCGCCAGCAGCTTGGGACAGGGAGATGGTGGCTACACCTTC. Encoded protein: CASSLGQGDGGYTF.

V and J are TRBV5-1 and TRBJ2-2, with 8 bases lining up with TRBD2. After removal of 4 bases from V and 5 bases from J, the junction contained 7 bases not matched to a gene. The V gene's germline CDR1 is SGHRS and CDR2 YFSETQ. The length of the CDR3 is 15 residues. Here the CDR3 reads CASSGTSGSTGELFF. CDR3 bases: TGCGCCAGCAGCGGGACTAGTGGCTCAACCGGGGAGCTGTTTTTT.

The rearrangement joins TRBV2 to TRBJ2-2; tentative D call: TRBD2 (6 bases). Germline loops: CDR1 SNHLY, CDR2 FYNNEI. CDR3 size: 14 residues. Trimming removed 2 bases at V and 7 bases at J, with 11 bases between. This CDR3 is CASSEFRGIGELFF. The CDR3 DNA reads as TGTGCCAGCAGTGAATTTCGGGGGATCGGGGAGCTGTTTTTT.

The V and J genes are TRBV6-2 or TRBV6-3 and TRBJ2-1, with D uncertain. The germline gives CDR1 MNHEY, CDR2 SVGEGT. The CDR3 is 15 residues long. Trimming left V 4 bases short and J 0 bases short, with 10 bases between. The CDR3 DNA reads TGTGCCAGCAGTTTGGCGGAGAGCTCCTACAATGAGCAGTTCTTC. This gives the protein CASSLAESSYNEQFF.

The chain links TRBV15 to TRBJ2-1, with D unresolved. The CDR3 sequence is 13 residues long. From germline, CDR1 is LNHNV and CDR2 YYDKDF (reference sequence). Trimming removed 0 bases at V and 9 bases at J, with 9 bases between. CDR3 in DNA: TGTGCCACCAGCAGAGAGTTCTCCGGTGAGCAGTTCTTC. Encoded protein: CATSREFSGEQFF.

V usage is TRBV7-6 and J usage is TRBJ1-2, with D possibly being TRBD1 (6 bases). Trimming removed 1 base from V and 0 bases from J, with 9 bases in between. The CDR3 spans 15 residues. Per germline, CDR1 SGHVS and CDR2 FNYEAQ. The CDR3 DNA reads TGTGCCAGCAGCTTAGTCCAGGGGCCTAACTATGGCTACACCTTC. This gives the protein CASSLVQGPNYGYTF.

The chain uses TRBV29-1 and TRBJ2-7, with 7 bases matching TRBD2. This CDR3 comprises 12 residues. Germline assignment: CDR1 SQVTM and CDR2 ANQGSEA. Trimming took 1 base from V and 6 from J; bases not matched to a gene: 3. DNA for the CDR3: TGCAGCGTTGAAGGGACTAGTAGCGAGCAGTACTTC. Its translation: CSVEGTSSEQYF.

V is TRBV7-9 and J is TRBJ1-1, with D hard to call. From germline, CDR1 is SEHNR and CDR2 FQNEAQ (reference sequence). This CDR3 has 14 residues. With 5 bases removed from V and 0 bases from J, the gap between germline ends came to 10 bases. The chain's CDR3 is CASSPSGMNTEAFF. The CDR3 DNA reads TGTGCCAGCAGCCCCAGCGGGATGAACACTGAAGCTTTCTTT. The whole variable domain, filled in from reference TRBV7-9 and TRBJ1-1, reads DTGVSQNPRHKITKRGQNVTFRCDPISEHNRLYWYRQTLGQGPEFLTYFQNEAQLEKSRLLSDRFSAERPKGSFSTLEIQRTEQGDSAMYLCASSPSGMNTEAFFGQGTRLTVV.

This clone was counted once. V usage is TRBV21-1 and J usage is TRBJ1-1. TRBV21-1 is designated a pseudogene. CDR3 length: 13 amino acids. CDR3 loop: CASSKNGGTEAFF. The CDR3 nucleotides are TGTGCCAGCAGCAAAAATGGGGGGACTGAAGCTTTCTTT.

This chain connects TRBV7-3 to TRBJ2-3; the D gene is possibly TRBD1 (5 bases). Trimming removed 2 bases from V and 8 bases from J, with 8 bases in between. In germline, CDR1 is SGHTA, CDR2 FQGTGA. The CDR3 length is 12 residues. CDR3 protein: CASSLGAATQYF. CDR3 nucleotides: TGTGCCAGCAGCTTAGGGGCTGCTACGCAGTATTTT.

V and J are TRBV18 and TRBJ2-5; possible D gene TRBD1, 8 bases. V shed 1 base and J shed 5 bases, with 11 bases lying between them. This CDR3 spans 14 amino acids. The germline V gene has CDR1 KGHSH and CDR2 LQKENI. The CDR3 coding sequence is TGTGCCAGCTCACCACTACAGGGGGGGGAGACCCAGTACTTC. As protein: CASSPLQGGETQYF.

The chain combines TRBV19 with TRBJ1-5; no clear D. The CDR3 extends over 17 amino acids. Germline CDR1 is LNHDA and CDR2 is SQIVND (reference sequence). V was cut by 3 bases and J by 0 bases, with 15 bases left in between. The CDR3 loop is CASSIPETADSNQPQHF. The CDR3 nucleotides are TGTGCCAGTAGTATCCCAGAAACGGCGGATAGCAATCAGCCCCAGCATTTT.

J is TRBJ2-7 and V is TRBV4-2, with a weak D call TRBD2 (6 bases). Germline V gives CDR1 LGHNA, CDR2 YNFKEQ. The CDR3 is 14 residues long. V was cut by 1 base and J by 3 bases, with 10 bases left in between. The CDR3 DNA reads TGTGCCAGCAGCCAAGGGGGGGTAAGCTACGAGCAGTACTTC. The encoded protein is CASSQGGVSYEQYF.

This sequence joins TRBV4-3 and TRBJ2-1; TRBD2 aligns across 7 bases. The CDR3 length is 17 residues. Trimming at V came to 0 bases and at J to 0 bases, leaving 5 bases not matched to a gene. The germline CDR1 and CDR2 sequences are LGHNA and YSLEER. The CDR3 spells CASSQEGLPSSYNEQFF. The DNA for the CDR3 is TGCGCCAGCAGCCAAGAGGGACTACCGAGCTCCTACAATGAGCAGTTCTTC.

This chain links TRBV2 with TRBJ1-4; a weak D match, TRBD1 (5 bases). V lost 4 bases, J lost 4 bases, and 7 bases lay in between. CDR1 is SNHLY, CDR2 FYNNEI, per germline. The CDR3 is 13 residues long. The CDR3 nucleotides read TGTGCCAGCAGTGGACAGATTAATGAAAAACTGTTTTTT. It yields the protein CASSGQINEKLFF. The whole variable domain, filled in from reference TRBV2 and TRBJ1-4, reads EPEVTQTPSHQVTQMGQEVILRCVPISNHLYFYWYRQILGQKVEFLVSFYNNEISEKSEIFDDQFSVERPDGSNFTLKIRSTKLEDSAMYFCASSGQINEKLFFGSGTQLSVL.

The CDR3 coding sequence is TGTGCCAGCAGTGCTGCTAGCGGGGGGGCCTACAATGAGCAGTTCTTC. Its translation is CASSAASGGAYNEQFF. The chain has TRBV6-4 and TRBJ2-1; TRBD2 matches at 12 bases. The length of the CDR3 is 16 residues. With 4 bases clipped from V and 2 bases from J, the junction kept 3 bases outside the gene matches. Looked up from germline, CDR1 is MRHNA and CDR2 is SNTAGT.

The rearrangement uses TRBV7-9 and TRBJ1-4, with 8 bases that match TRBD1. Germline CDR1 SEHNR, CDR2 FQNEAQ (reference sequence). Unmatched junction bases numbered 9, after V lost 1 base and J lost 5 bases. The CDR3 is 17 residues long. For the CDR3, the DNA is TGTGCCAGCAGCTTAGACCGACAGGGGAGGGCCAATGAAAAACTGTTTTTT. This translates into CASSLDRQGRANEKLFF.